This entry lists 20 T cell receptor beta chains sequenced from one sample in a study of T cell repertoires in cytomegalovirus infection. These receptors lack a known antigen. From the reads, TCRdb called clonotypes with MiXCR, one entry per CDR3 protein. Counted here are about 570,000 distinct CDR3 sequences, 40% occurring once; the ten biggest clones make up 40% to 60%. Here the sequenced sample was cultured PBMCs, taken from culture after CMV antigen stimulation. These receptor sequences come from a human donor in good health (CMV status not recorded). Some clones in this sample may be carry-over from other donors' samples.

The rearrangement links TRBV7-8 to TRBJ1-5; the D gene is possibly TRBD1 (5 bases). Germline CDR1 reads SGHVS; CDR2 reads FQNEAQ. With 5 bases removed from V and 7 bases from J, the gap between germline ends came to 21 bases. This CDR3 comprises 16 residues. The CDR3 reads CASSREQGFLSQPQHF. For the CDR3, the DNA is TGTGCCAGCAGCCGTGAGCAGGGATTTTTAAGCCAGCCCCAGCATTTT.

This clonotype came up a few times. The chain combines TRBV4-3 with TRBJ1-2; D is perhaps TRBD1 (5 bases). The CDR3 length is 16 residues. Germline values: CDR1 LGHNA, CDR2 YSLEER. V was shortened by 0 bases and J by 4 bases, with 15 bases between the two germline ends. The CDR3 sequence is CASSQDKAGSFYGYTF. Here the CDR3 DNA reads TGCGCCAGCAGCCAAGATAAAGCAGGGAGTTTCTATGGCTACACCTTC.

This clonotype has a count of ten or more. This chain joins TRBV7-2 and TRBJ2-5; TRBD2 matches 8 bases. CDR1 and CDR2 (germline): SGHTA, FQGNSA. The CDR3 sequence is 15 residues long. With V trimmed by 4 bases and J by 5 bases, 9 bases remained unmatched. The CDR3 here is CASSSSGGPGETQYF. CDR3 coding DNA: TGTGCCAGCAGCTCGTCGGGAGGGCCAGGGGAGACCCAGTACTTC.

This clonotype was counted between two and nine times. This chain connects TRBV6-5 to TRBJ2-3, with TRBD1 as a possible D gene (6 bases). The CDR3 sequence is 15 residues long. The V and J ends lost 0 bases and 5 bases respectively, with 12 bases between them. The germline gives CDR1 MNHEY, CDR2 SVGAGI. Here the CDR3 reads CASSYSPGVGDTQYF. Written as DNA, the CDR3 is TGTGCCAGCAGTTACTCGCCAGGGGTGGGAGATACGCAGTATTTT.

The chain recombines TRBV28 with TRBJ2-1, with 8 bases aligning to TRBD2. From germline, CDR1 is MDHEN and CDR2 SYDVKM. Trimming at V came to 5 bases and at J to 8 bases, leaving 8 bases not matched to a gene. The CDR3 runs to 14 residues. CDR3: CASSPPGLGDEQFF. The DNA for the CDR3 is TGTGCCAGCAGTCCGCCGGGACTAGGGGATGAGCAGTTCTTC.

The CDR3 DNA reads TGTGCCAGTAGTGCTCCCCGGGACAGGGTTGACACTGAAGCTTTCTTT. Translation: CASSAPRDRVDTEAFF. The chain couples TRBV19 to TRBJ1-1; 9 bases align to TRBD1. V was clipped by 5 bases and J by 3 bases; unmatched bases: 10. CDR1 LNHDA and CDR2 SQIVND come from the germline V gene (reference sequence). The CDR3 has 16 amino acids.

CDR3 nucleotides: TGTGCCAGCAGTCGACGCTCTACCAATGAAAAACTGTTTTTT. This encodes CASSRRSTNEKLFF. The rearrangement joins TRBV12-3 or TRBV12-4 to TRBJ1-4; no definite D call. Trimming took 5 bases from V and 5 from J, leaving 12 bases between them. The length of the CDR3 is 14 residues.

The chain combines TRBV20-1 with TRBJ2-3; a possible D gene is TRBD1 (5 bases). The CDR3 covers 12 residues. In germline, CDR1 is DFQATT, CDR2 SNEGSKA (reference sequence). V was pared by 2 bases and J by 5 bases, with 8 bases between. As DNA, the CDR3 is TGCAGTGCTAGAATTCAGGGAGATACGCAGTATTTT. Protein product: CSARIQGDTQYF.

The CDR3: CSAPAGSELNNEQFF. CDR3 bases: TGCAGTGCCCCAGCGGGAAGCGAGTTAAACAATGAGCAGTTCTTC. V gene TRBV20-1 combines with J gene TRBJ2-1, with 7 nucleotides matching TRBD2. This CDR3 comprises 15 residues. V shed 6 bases and J 5 bases; nucleotides not matched to a gene: 13. CDR1 and CDR2 from the germline V gene are DFQATT and SNEGSKA (reference sequence).

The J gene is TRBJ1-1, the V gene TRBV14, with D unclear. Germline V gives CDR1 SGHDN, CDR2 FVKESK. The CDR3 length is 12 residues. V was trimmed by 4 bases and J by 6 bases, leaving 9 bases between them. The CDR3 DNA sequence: TGTGCCAGCAGCCCCTTAGGCTCTGAAGCTTTCTTT. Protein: CASSPLGSEAFF.

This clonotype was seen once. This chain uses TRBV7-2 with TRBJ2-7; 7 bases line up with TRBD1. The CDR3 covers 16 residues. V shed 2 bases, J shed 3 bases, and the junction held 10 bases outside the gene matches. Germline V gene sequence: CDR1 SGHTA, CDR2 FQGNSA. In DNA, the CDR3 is TGTGCCAGCAGCTTAACCGGGACAGTGCCCAGCTACGAGCAGTACTTC. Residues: CASSLTGTVPSYEQYF.

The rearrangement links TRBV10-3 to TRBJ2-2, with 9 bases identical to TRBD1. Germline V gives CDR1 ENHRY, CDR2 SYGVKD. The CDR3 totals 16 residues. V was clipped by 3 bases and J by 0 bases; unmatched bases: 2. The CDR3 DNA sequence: TGTGCCATCAGTGAACAGGGGGCCCCGAACACCGGGGAGCTGTTTTTT. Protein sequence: CAISEQGAPNTGELFF.

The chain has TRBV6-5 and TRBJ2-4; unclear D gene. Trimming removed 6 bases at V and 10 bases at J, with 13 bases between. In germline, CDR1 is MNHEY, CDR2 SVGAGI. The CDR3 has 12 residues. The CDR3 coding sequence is TGTGCCAGCAGCTCGATTGGTGGGATTCAGTACTTC. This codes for CASSSIGGIQYF.

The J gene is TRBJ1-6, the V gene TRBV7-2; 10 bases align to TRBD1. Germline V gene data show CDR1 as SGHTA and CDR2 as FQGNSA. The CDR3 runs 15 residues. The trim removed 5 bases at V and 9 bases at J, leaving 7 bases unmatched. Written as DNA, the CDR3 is TGTGCCAGCAGCCCTGCGGGACAGGGGTTTTCACCCCTCCACTTT. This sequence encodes CASSPAGQGFSPLHF.

The DNA of the CDR3 is TGTGCCACCAGCAGATACAGGGGGAGCGGCTACGAGCAGTACTTC. It specifies CATSRYRGSGYEQYF. The rearrangement joins TRBV15 to TRBJ2-7; 8 nucleotides match TRBD1. The CDR3 sequence is 15 residues long. Germline-derived CDR1 and CDR2 are LNHNV and YYDKDF (reference sequence). The junction had 6 bases not matched to a gene; V was cut back by 2 bases and J by 3 bases.

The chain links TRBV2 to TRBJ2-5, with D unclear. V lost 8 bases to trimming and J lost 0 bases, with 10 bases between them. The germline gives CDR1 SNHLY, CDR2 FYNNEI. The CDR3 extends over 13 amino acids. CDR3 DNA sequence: TGTGCCAGCCGGGCTCCGTACCAAGAGACCCAGTACTTC. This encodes CASRAPYQETQYF.

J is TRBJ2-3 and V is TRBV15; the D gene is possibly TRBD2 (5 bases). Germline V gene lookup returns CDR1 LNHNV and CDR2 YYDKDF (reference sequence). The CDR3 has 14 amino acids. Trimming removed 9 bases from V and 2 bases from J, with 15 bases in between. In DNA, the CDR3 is TGTGCCACTACTTCCCGGGGTCTCACAGATACGCAGTATTTT. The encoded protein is CATTSRGLTDTQYF.

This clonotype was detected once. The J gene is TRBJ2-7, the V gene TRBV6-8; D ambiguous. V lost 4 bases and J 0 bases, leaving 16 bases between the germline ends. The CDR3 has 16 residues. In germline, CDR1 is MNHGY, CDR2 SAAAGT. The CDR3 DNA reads TGTGCCAGCAGTTGGAAGTTAGGACCGAGCTCCTACGAGCAGTACTTC. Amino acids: CASSWKLGPSSYEQYF.

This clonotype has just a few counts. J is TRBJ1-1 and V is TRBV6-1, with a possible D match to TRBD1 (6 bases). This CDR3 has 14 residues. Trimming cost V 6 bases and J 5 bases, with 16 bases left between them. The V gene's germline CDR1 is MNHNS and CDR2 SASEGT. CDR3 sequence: CASRPPGGSTEAFF. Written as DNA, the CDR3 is TGTGCCAGCAGACCCCCGGGGGGCAGTACTGAAGCTTTCTTT.

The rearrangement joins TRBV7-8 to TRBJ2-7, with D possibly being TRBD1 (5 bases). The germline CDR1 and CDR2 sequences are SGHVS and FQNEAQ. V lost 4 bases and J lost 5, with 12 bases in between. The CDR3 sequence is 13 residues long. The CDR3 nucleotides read TGTGCCAGCAGCTGGGGCGGCCAAAACGAGCAGTACTTC. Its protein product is CASSWGGQNEQYF.